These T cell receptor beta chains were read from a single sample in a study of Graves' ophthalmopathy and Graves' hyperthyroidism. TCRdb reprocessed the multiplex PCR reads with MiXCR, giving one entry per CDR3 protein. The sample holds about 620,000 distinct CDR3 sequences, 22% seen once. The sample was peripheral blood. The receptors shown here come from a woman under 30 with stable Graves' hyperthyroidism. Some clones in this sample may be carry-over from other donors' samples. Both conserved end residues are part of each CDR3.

CDR3: CASSFGPHQTPF
V: TRBV12-3/TRBV12-4
length: 12
J: TRBJ1-1

CDR3: CASSPGQGSAYEQYF
V: TRBV18
length: 15
J: TRBJ2-7

CDR3: CASSQDPQGTYGYTF
V: TRBV4-2
length: 15
J: TRBJ1-2

CDR3: CATSRDNQGYEQYF
V: TRBV15
length: 14
J: TRBJ2-7

CDR3: CASSLSDRGTQPQHF
V: TRBV7-8
length: 15
J: TRBJ1-5

CDR3: CASSEPREGEYSPLHF
V: TRBV10-2
length: 16
J: TRBJ1-6

CDR3: CASSLGGLKGYTF
V: TRBV13
length: 13
J: TRBJ1-2

CDR3: CAISDYPGQGEETQYF
V: TRBV10-3
length: 16
J: TRBJ2-5

CDR3: CASSPSGLHSYEQYF
V: TRBV18
length: 15
J: TRBJ2-7

CDR3: CASSVGPTGGIDEQYF
V: TRBV9
length: 16
J: TRBJ2-7

CDR3: CASSFVDSGQETQYF
V: TRBV7-9
length: 15
J: TRBJ2-5

CDR3: CASSQTPPRRGQASHSYEQYF
V: TRBV4-1
length: 21
J: TRBJ2-7

CDR3: CSASDPGRGGTQYF
V: TRBV20-1
length: 14
J: TRBJ2-5

CDR3: CASSPHGPSPRTF
V: TRBV18
length: 13
J: TRBJ1-2

CDR3: CAWESSYNSPLHF
V: TRBV30
length: 13
J: TRBJ1-6

CDR3: CSARGPAGGETQYF
V: TRBV20-1
length: 14
J: TRBJ2-5

CDR3: CASSRLMAGGTREQYF
V: TRBV11-2
length: 16
J: TRBJ2-7

CDR3: CASSEEQQGWNQPQHF
V: TRBV6-1
length: 16
J: TRBJ1-5

CDR3: CASSFGGRQETQYF
V: TRBV12-3/TRBV12-4
length: 14
J: TRBJ2-5

CDR3: CASSSDRVRSPLHF
V: TRBV6-1
length: 14
J: TRBJ1-6

CDR3: CATSDLSGGNQPQHF
V: TRBV24-1
length: 15
J: TRBJ1-5

CDR3: CASSWTASRTEAFF
V: TRBV12-3/TRBV12-4
length: 14
J: TRBJ1-1

CDR3: CASSRETGGLQETQYF
V: TRBV6-1
length: 16
J: TRBJ2-5

CDR3: CASSLSRVYGYTF
V: TRBV28
length: 13
J: TRBJ1-2

CDR3: CASSSLVSRSSYEQYF
V: TRBV27
length: 16
J: TRBJ2-7

CDR3: CASSIEAGSSGNTIYF
V: TRBV19
length: 16
J: TRBJ1-3

CDR3: CASSSPEGSEQYF
V: TRBV7-9
length: 13
J: TRBJ2-7